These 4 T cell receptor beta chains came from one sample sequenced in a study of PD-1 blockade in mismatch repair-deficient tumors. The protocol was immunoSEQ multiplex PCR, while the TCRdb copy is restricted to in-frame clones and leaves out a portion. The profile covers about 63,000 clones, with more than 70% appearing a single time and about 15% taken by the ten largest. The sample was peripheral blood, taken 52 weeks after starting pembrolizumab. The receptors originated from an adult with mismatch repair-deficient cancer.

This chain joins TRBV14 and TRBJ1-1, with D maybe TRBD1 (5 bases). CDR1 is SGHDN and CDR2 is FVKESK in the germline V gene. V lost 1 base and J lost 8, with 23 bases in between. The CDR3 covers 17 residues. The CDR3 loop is CASSQVDQGRRPREAFF. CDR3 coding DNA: TGTGCCAGCAGCCAAGTGGACCAGGGACGGCGGCCTCGGGAAGCTTTCTTT.

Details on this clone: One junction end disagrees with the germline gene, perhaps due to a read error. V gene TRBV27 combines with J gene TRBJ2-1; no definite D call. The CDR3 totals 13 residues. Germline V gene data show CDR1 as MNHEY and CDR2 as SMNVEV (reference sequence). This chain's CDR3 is CASSLRHYHEQFF. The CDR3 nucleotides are TGTGCCAGCAGTTTACGACACTACCATGAGCAGTTCTTC.

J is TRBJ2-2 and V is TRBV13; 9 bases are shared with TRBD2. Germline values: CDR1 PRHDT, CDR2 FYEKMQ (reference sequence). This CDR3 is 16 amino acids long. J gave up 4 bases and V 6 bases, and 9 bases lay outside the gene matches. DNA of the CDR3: TGTGCCAGCAGTGTGAGCGGGAGGCTACGCACCGGGGAGCTGTTTTTT. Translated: CASSVSGRLRTGELFF.

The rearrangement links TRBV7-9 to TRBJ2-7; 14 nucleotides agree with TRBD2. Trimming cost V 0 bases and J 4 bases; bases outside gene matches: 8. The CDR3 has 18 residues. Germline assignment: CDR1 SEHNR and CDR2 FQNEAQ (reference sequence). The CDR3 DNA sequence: TGTGCCAGCAGCTTAGCGGGGACTAGCGGGAGTTTATCTTACGAGCAGTACTTC. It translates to CASSLAGTSGSLSYEQYF.